Below are 6 T cell receptor beta chains sequenced from a single sample in a study of graft-versus-host responses after intestinal transplantation. Their recognized antigens are unknown. Produced via immunoSEQ multiplex PCR; TCRdb's table is partial and in-frame only. The sample lists fewer than 150,000 clones, just over 90% occurring once. Sequencing was performed on unstimulated CD4+ T cells sorted from spleen or lymph node cells, taken before intestinal transplant. All receptors come from a human donor who received an intestinal transplant.

This clone occurred once. The rearrangement uses TRBV11-2 and TRBJ1-6, with D uncertain. Germline V gene lookup returns CDR1 SGHAT and CDR2 FQNNGV. This CDR3 region has 15 residues. The V gene lost 5 bases and the J gene lost 7 bases, with 15 bases spanning the gap. CDR3 coding DNA: TGTGCCAGCAGCCCGTCAGGAATGGTGAATTCACCCCTCCACTTT. It yields the protein CASSPSGMVNSPLHF.

The chain recombines TRBV4-1 with TRBJ2-7; D gene ambiguous. Per germline, CDR1 MGHRA and CDR2 YSYEKL. This CDR3 has 12 residues. The V and J ends lost 3 bases and 2 bases respectively, with 5 bases between them. Here the CDR3 reads CASSQPPYEQYF. The CDR3 DNA reads TGCGCCAGCAGCCAGCCCCCCTACGAGCAGTACTTC.

This chain uses TRBV5-1 with TRBJ2-4, with D maybe TRBD1 (5 bases). Trimming took 0 bases from V and 2 from J, leaving 9 bases between them. This CDR3 region has 15 residues. The germline V gene has CDR1 SGHRS and CDR2 YFSETQ. The CDR3 sequence: CASSLEGITKNIQYF. As DNA, the CDR3 is TGCGCCAGCAGCTTGGAGGGGATTACCAAAAACATTCAGTACTTC.

The chain joins TRBV30 to TRBJ2-3, with no clear D. The CDR3 extends over 13 amino acids. Germline CDR1 GTSNPN, CDR2 SVGIG (reference sequence). V lost 3 bases and J lost 6, with 13 bases in between. The CDR3 bases are TGTGCCTGGAGGCCCCCCTGGGTGGATACGCAGTATTTT. As protein: CAWRPPWVDTQYF.

The chain couples TRBV18 to TRBJ2-1; 10 nucleotides line up with TRBD1. The CDR3 totals 16 residues. V shed 2 bases, J shed 7 bases, and the junction held 8 bases outside the gene matches. The germline V gene has CDR1 KGHSH and CDR2 LQKENI. The CDR3 protein is CASSPTMGTGVNEQFF. In DNA form, the CDR3 reads TGTGCCAGCTCACCAACGATGGGGACAGGGGTAAATGAGCAGTTCTTC. Combining the CDR3 with reference TRBV18 and TRBJ2-1 gives the whole variable domain NAGVMQNPRHLVRRRGQEARLRCSPMKGHSHVYWYRQLPEEGLKFMVYLQKENIIDESGMPKERFSAEFPKEGPSILRIQQVVRGDSAAYFCASSPTMGTGVNEQFFGPGTRLTVL.

This clone was counted a single time. The chain joins TRBV14 to TRBJ1-6, with D unclear. The germline V gene encodes CDR1 SGHDN and CDR2 FVKESK. Trimming pared 4 bases from V and 7 bases from J, leaving 5 bases between. The CDR3 contains 12 residues. The CDR3 protein is CASSLGNSPLHF. The CDR3 DNA is TGTGCCAGCAGCCTAGGGAATTCACCCCTCCACTTT.